This is a list of T cell receptor beta chains from one sample in a study of blood T cell repertoires in COVID-19. Using immunoSEQ multiplex PCR, the repertoire was profiled, and TCRdb retains in-frame clones only, with some absent. The sample includes approximately 340,000 clones, more than 70% of them seen just once. The material sequenced was peripheral blood. Receptor source: a man aged 25-40 years with active or convalescent COVID-19. The CDR3 runs from the conserved cysteine through the conserved F or W. Fields, in order: D gene, clone size, J gene, V gene, CDR3 DNA, CDR3 protein. D genes are given only for firm matches. Size is omitted from some rows. Given values are once, few, many or a class for expanded clones.

.,.,TRBJ1-2,TRBV29-1,TGCAGCGTTGAAGATAGTGGGAGTGGCTACACCTTC,CSVEDSGSGYTF
TRBD1,.,TRBJ1-5,TRBV24-1,TGTGCCACCAGTGTGACAGGGGCGAAGCAGCCCCAGCATTTT,CATSVTGAKQPQHF
.,.,TRBJ2-7,TRBV5-4,TGTGCCAGCACCAAAAGGACGGCAGGGCTCAGCCAAGGGGACGAGCAGTACTTC,CASTKRTAGLSQGDEQYF
.,.,TRBJ1-5,TRBV5-5,TGTGCCAGCAGCTTGAGGCCAGGGAATGCGAATCAGCCCCAGCATTTT,CASSLRPGNANQPQHF
TRBD1,.,TRBJ1-2,TRBV19,TGTGCCAGCACCGGGACAGGGGCTTACTATGGCTACACCTTC,CASTGTGAYYGYTF
.,.,TRBJ1-3,TRBV5-1,TGCGCCAGCAGCTTGGGCGTAGTCTCTGGAAACACCATATATTTT,CASSLGVVSGNTIYF
.,.,TRBJ2-7,TRBV19,TGTGCCAGTAGTATTACCGGGGTTCCCTACGAGCAGTACTTC,CASSITGVPYEQYF
TRBD1,few,TRBJ2-2,TRBV27,TGTGCCAGCAGTTCCTATGGACAGGCGCCGACGAACACCGGGGAGCTGTTTTTT,CASSSYGQAPTNTGELFF
TRBD2,once,TRBJ2-3,TRBV6-2/TRBV6-3,TGTGCCAGCAGTTACTGGGAGGGTAGCGTAACATCCACAGATACGCAGTATTTT,CASSYWEGSVTSTDTQYF
TRBD1,.,TRBJ1-2,TRBV5-1,TGCGCCAGCAGCTTCCCAGGGGGAACCGGCGGCTACACCTTC,CASSFPGGTGGYTF
TRBD1,.,TRBJ1-2,TRBV25-1,TGTGCCAGCAGTGAAGCCGGCAGGGGGCCCTCGAACTATGGCTACACCTTC,CASSEAGRGPSNYGYTF
.,.,TRBJ2-3,TRBV5-4,TGTGCCAGCAGCTTGGGTTGGGTGCGGGGGCGCACAGATACGCAGTATTTT,CASSLGWVRGRTDTQYF
.,.,TRBJ1-5,TRBV28,TGTGCCAGCAGTCCCCCCCCCGGGGCCGGGGGGTATAGCAATCAGCCCCAGCATTTT,CASSPPPGAGGYSNQPQHF
.,.,TRBJ2-7,TRBV5-5,TGTGCCAGCAGCTTGGAAATGAGAATCTACGAGCAGTACTTC,CASSLEMRIYEQYF
TRBD1,.,TRBJ2-1,TRBV10-3,TGTGCCATCAGTGACCCGGGACAGGGGTCCTACAATGAGCAGTTCTTC,CAISDPGQGSYNEQFF
TRBD1,.,TRBJ1-4,TRBV3-1/TRBV3-2,TGTGCCAGCAGCTACCAGTTAGGGGGCGGGAGGTCTTTGGATGAGCGTAATGAAAAACTGTTTTTT,CASSYQLGGGRSLDERNEKLFF
.,.,TRBJ1-5,TRBV11-2,TGTGCCAGCAGCCGCTCGGAGGCCGGAGCGCCCCAGCATTTT,CASSRSEAGAPQHF
TRBD1,.,TRBJ2-7,TRBV7-6,TGTGCCAGCAGCTTAGGGGGGACAGGGACTACCTACGAGCAGTACTTC,CASSLGGTGTTYEQYF
.,.,TRBJ2-1,TRBV4-2,TGTGCCAGCAGCCAGTTTCTAGCACCCTACAATGAGCAGTTCTTC,CASSQFLAPYNEQFF
.,.,TRBJ1-4,TRBV7-2,TGTGCCAGCAGCCCTCTTGGGGTGGGGACAATCGAAAAACTGTTTTTT,CASSPLGVGTIEKLFF
.,.,TRBJ1-2,TRBV25-1,TGTGCCAGCAGTGAAAATATGGTAGAGTACTATGGCTACACCTTC,CASSENMVEYYGYTF
TRBD1,.,TRBJ1-1,TRBV12-3/TRBV12-4,TGTGCCATCCCTCGACAGGGAACTGAAGCTTTCTTT,CAIPRQGTEAFF
TRBD1,.,TRBJ1-5,TRBV19,TGTGCCAGTAGTCCCCGAGGGACAGGGGGAACCTCAAATCAGCCCCAGCATTTT,CASSPRGTGGTSNQPQHF
TRBD1,.,TRBJ2-7,TRBV28,TGTGCCAGCAGTTCGGGGACAGGGGGCGGATACGAGCAGTACTTC,CASSSGTGGGYEQYF
TRBD2,.,TRBJ2-7,TRBV4-2,TGTGCCAGCAGCCACGCTGGTAGCGGGGGGGTGGTCTACGAGCAGTACTTC,CASSHAGSGGVVYEQYF
.,.,TRBJ2-7,TRBV7-9,TGTGCCGGAGGGACTGGCTACGAGCAGTACTTC,CAGGTGYEQYF
TRBD1,.,TRBJ1-1,TRBV29-1,TGCAGCGTTGGGACAGGGGGGACTGAAGCTTTCTTT,CSVGTGGTEAFF
.,.,TRBJ2-2,TRBV6-6,TGTGCCAGCACGGAGGGCAGGGTCACCGGGGAGCTGTTTTTT,CASTEGRVTGELFF
TRBD2,.,TRBJ2-7,TRBV5-4,TGTGCCAGCAGCTTTACTAGCGCGGGCGAGCAGTACTTC,CASSFTSAGEQYF
TRBD1,.,TRBJ1-2,TRBV30,TGTGCCTGGACCGGGACAGATTATGGCTACACCTTC,CAWTGTDYGYTF
TRBD1,.,TRBJ2-7,TRBV4-3,TGCGCCAGCAGCCAAGATCAAGGACAGGGGTCCTACGAGCAGTACTTC,CASSQDQGQGSYEQYF
.,.,TRBJ1-1,TRBV9,TGTGCCAGCAGCGTAGGAAATGGGGCAGAGAGAGAAGCTTTCTTT,CASSVGNGAEREAFF
TRBD1,once,TRBJ1-5,TRBV7-3,TGTGCCAGCAGCAAAGGTGGAGGACAGGGTTGGAGCAATCAGCCCCAGCATTTT,CASSKGGGQGWSNQPQHF
TRBD1,.,TRBJ1-1,TRBV24-1,TGTGCCACCAGTGATCGACAGGGTACGGCTTTCTTT,CATSDRQGTAFF
TRBD1,.,TRBJ1-2,TRBV20-1,TGCAGTGCTAGTTGGGGACAGGGAGTCGATGGCTACACCTTC,CSASWGQGVDGYTF
.,.,TRBJ2-1,TRBV18,TGTGCCAGCTCACCACTCACTCGCGACTTCTACAATGAGCAGTTCTTC,CASSPLTRDFYNEQFF
.,.,TRBJ1-2,TRBV5-4,TGTGCCAGCAGCTTGGTGCAGGGCGCCTATGGCTACACCTTC,CASSLVQGAYGYTF
TRBD1,.,TRBJ1-1,TRBV11-3,TGTGCCAGCAGCTCCCAACAGGGGGTTGACACTGAAGCTTTCTTT,CASSSQQGVDTEAFF
.,.,TRBJ2-1,TRBV27,TGTGCCAGCAGTTTGGGGACAGGGAATCCTAGCGGGGGTTACAATGAGCAGTTCTTC,CASSLGTGNPSGGYNEQFF
.,.,TRBJ2-5,TRBV9,TGTGCCAGCAGCGTAGGAGTACAGGCGTTCGAGACCCAGTACTTC,CASSVGVQAFETQYF
TRBD2,.,TRBJ2-7,TRBV5-1,TGCGCCAGCAGCTTGCAGACTCCGGGGGGCGAGCAGTACTTC,CASSLQTPGGEQYF
TRBD1,.,TRBJ1-5,TRBV29-1,TGCAGCGTTTCCCCAGGGACAGGGAATCAGCCCCAGCATTTT,CSVSPGTGNQPQHF
.,.,TRBJ2-3,TRBV7-8,TGTGCCAGCAGCTTAAAAGAGGCGCAGTATTTT,CASSLKEAQYF
TRBD2,.,TRBJ2-5,TRBV4-1,TGCGCCAGCAGCCAACTCCCTAGCGGAGCGGGGGAGACCCAGTACTTC,CASSQLPSGAGETQYF
TRBD2,once,TRBJ2-5,TRBV7-9,TGTGCCAGCAGCCTTGTCCTCGGGACTAGCGGGAGAATTGCAGACTTC,CASSLVLGTSGRIADF
TRBD1,once,TRBJ1-2,TRBV30,TGTGCCTGGCTTGGACAGGGGGAAGGGTATGGCTACACCTTC,CAWLGQGEGYGYTF
TRBD1,many,TRBJ1-6,TRBV5-8,TGTGCCAGCAGCGTCCCGGGACAGTATAATTCACCCCTCCACTTT,CASSVPGQYNSPLHF
TRBD1,.,TRBJ1-2,TRBV5-1,TGCGCCAGCAGCCTGGACAGGTTCAACTATGGCTACACCTTC,CASSLDRFNYGYTF
.,.,TRBJ1-5,TRBV30,TGTGCCTGGAGTGTGGCTGGTCAGGGCCTCCGTCAGCCCCAGCATTTT,CAWSVAGQGLRQPQHF
.,.,TRBJ1-2,TRBV12-3/TRBV12-4,TGTGCCAGCAGTTTAGTACACGACTATGGCTACACCTTC,CASSLVHDYGYTF
TRBD1,.,TRBJ1-1,TRBV30,TGTGCCTGGAGTCAGGGACAGGCCACAAGGGGTTTCTTT,CAWSQGQATRGFF
.,.,TRBJ2-1,TRBV6-5,TGTGCCAGCAGTTACCCCATAGGGGGAAGGAATGAGCAGTTCTTC,CASSYPIGGRNEQFF
.,.,TRBJ2-2,TRBV5-1,TGCGCCAGCAGCTTGCGGGGAACGAACACCGGGGAGCTGTTTTTT,CASSLRGTNTGELFF